The rows below give T cell receptor beta chains drawn from one sample of a study of T cell repertoires in cytomegalovirus infection. Each CDR3 protein gets one entry after TCRdb re-called the reads with MiXCR. This table has about 770,000 distinct CDR3 sequences, 25% to 35% appearing once. No cognate antigen is known for these TCRs. Sequencing used cultured CD8+ T cells from PBMCs, obtained from culture after CMV antigen stimulation. These receptors were taken from a human donor in good health (CMV status not recorded). Some clones in this sample may be carry-over from other donors' samples. Both conserved end residues are part of each CDR3. D genes are given only for firm matches. The size field is filled for only some rows; it gives once, few, many or a size class.

V gene	D gene	J gene	CDR3 length	clone size	CDR3 protein	CDR3 DNA
TRBV7-6	.	TRBJ1-1	11	many	CASSLEGEAFF	TGTGCCAGCAGCTTGGAGGGTGAAGCTTTCTTT
TRBV25-1	.	TRBJ1-1	15	few	CASSEYRLTNTEAFF	TGTGCCAGCAGTGAATACCGCTTGACTAACACTGAAGCTTTCTTT
TRBV29-1	.	TRBJ1-1	14	.	CSVVGLLMNTEAFF	TGCAGCGTGGTCGGGTTACTTATGAACACTGAAGCTTTCTTT
TRBV6-2/TRBV6-3	.	TRBJ2-1	16	.	CASSYSGQIPYNEQFF	TGTGCCAGCAGTTACTCAGGGCAGATACCCTACAATGAGCAGTTCTTC
TRBV12-3/TRBV12-4	TRBD2	TRBJ2-3	18	few	CASSPGLAGGPLLDTQYF	TGTGCCAGCAGCCCGGGACTAGCGGGGGGGCCACTCTTGGATACGCAGTATTTT
TRBV2	TRBD1	TRBJ1-1	13	.	CASRNSGQLEAFF	TGTGCCAGCAGGAACTCGGGACAGCTTGAAGCTTTCTTT
TRBV28	.	TRBJ2-3	16	.	CASSLITGNFPDTQYF	TGTGCCAGCAGTCTCATCACAGGGAATTTTCCAGATACGCAGTATTTT
TRBV27	.	TRBJ1-4	15	.	CASSPVTYLGEKLFF	TGTGCCAGCTCCCCGGTAACTTATTTGGGTGAAAAACTGTTTTTT
TRBV7-9	.	TRBJ2-6	15	.	CASSGRDTLSNVLTF	TGTGCCAGCAGCGGACGGGACACCCTATCCAACGTCCTGACTTTC
TRBV5-6	.	TRBJ1-2	17	.	CASSLLSFTGTAKGYTF	TGTGCCAGCAGCCTTCTTTCATTCACCGGGACGGCAAAAGGCTACACCTTC
TRBV7-6	.	TRBJ2-3	16	few	CASSSLKGWGTDTQYF	TGTGCCAGCAGCTCTTTAAAGGGGTGGGGCACAGATACGCAGTATTTT
TRBV29-1	.	TRBJ1-2	15	few	CSVVSSETFLYGYTF	TGCAGCGTTGTTAGCAGCGAAACTTTCCTCTATGGCTACACCTTC
TRBV3-1	TRBD1	TRBJ2-2	15	.	CASSHTGGLGGELFF	TGTGCCAGCAGCCATACAGGGGGCCTTGGCGGGGAGCTGTTTTTT
TRBV6-2/TRBV6-3	.	TRBJ2-1	12	many	CASSYPGTEQFF	TGTGCCAGCAGCTACCCCGGGACAGAGCAGTTCTTC
TRBV12-3/TRBV12-4	TRBD1	TRBJ2-2	17	.	CASSTTWTGVPPGELFF	TGTGCCAGCAGTACCACCTGGACAGGTGTTCCCCCCGGGGAGCTGTTTTTT
TRBV4-2	.	TRBJ2-1	16	.	CASSQEFGSQKYEQFF	TGTGCCAGCAGCCAAGAGTTCGGCAGCCAGAAGTATGAGCAGTTCTTC
TRBV28	.	TRBJ1-4	18	.	CASSLRGFVRITNEKLFF	TGTGCCAGCAGTTTACGGGGCTTTGTTAGGATTACTAATGAAAAACTGTTTTTT
TRBV9	TRBD2	TRBJ2-1	16	.	CASSVGSGGFYNEQFF	TGTGCCAGCAGCGTAGGGAGCGGGGGGTTTTACAATGAGCAGTTCTTC